This TCR beta chain appears in the sequencing data of a study of cytomegalovirus exposure and HLA in healthy donors. As for the study in general: About 85 million unique TCRs from HLA-typed donors were held in an early release of data.

With regard to this clone: Its specificity is not known.

Both 60 Vbeta primers and 13 Jbeta primers went into the PCR. This table comes from immunoSEQ multiplex PCR, and its TCRdb copy is limited to in-frame clones, with some not included. The data hold about 150,000 clones, with around three quarters observed a single time. The CDR3 has 16 amino acids. V shed 2 bases and J 0 bases; nucleotides not matched to a gene: 8. Germline lookup yields CDR1 GTSNPN and CDR2 SVGIG (reference sequence). Notes on the study in general: Cytomegalovirus status was reportedly diagnosed by the classifier with high sensitivity and specificity. In vitro assays verified that three CMV-associated chains recognized CMV antigens specifically. There were reportedly fewer N-insertions in an Asian-associated ancestry cluster than the approximately 670-donor mean, in a later analysis.

The source is a man between 35 and 55 years old in good health and CMV-seropositive. What was sequenced was PBMCs. This chain joins TRBV30 and TRBJ2-7, with 9 nucleotides matching TRBD2. The CDR3 region is CAWSHGASGISYEQYF. The CDR3 coding sequence is TGTGCCTGGAGTCATGGGGCTAGCGGGATCTCCTACGAGCAGTACTTC.